A single sample is the source of the 29 T cell receptor beta chains below, sequenced in a study of shared clonotypes between healthy human individuals (dated by TCRdb to about 2020). Preparation of the library involved the immunoSEQ multiplex PCR assay. Imported from immuneACCESS, the table was reduced by TCRdb to in-frame sequences with V and J called. These copies leave out some clones; in studies compared against another copy, an unresolved V gene accounts for under half, and the cause of the remainder is not known. In all, the sample holds 2 million to 2.5 million clones, and about 94% of those were seen once. Over 0.1% of the sample comes from the top ten. The sequenced sample consisted of naive CD4+ T cells sorted from blood. In the paper's terms, the cell subset or site label means: CD45RA+ positively selected. Receptor source: a man between 18 and 29 years old in good health.

The V call is TRBV7-9, the J call TRBJ2-3; possibly TRBD2 for D (7 bases). Trimming took 7 bases from V and 3 from J, leaving 17 bases between them. Germline assignment: CDR1 SEHNR and CDR2 FQNEAQ (reference sequence). The CDR3 sequence is 15 residues long. The CDR3 sequence is CASTITGGQTDTQYF. CDR3 sequence (DNA): TGTGCCAGCACCATAACGGGGGGCCAAACAGATACGCAGTATTTT.

The rearrangement joins TRBV30 to TRBJ2-1; 8 nucleotides agree with TRBD2. The germline V gene encodes CDR1 GTSNPN and CDR2 SVGIG (reference sequence). The CDR3 runs to 15 residues. Trimming at V came to 0 bases and at J to 4 bases, leaving 5 bases not matched to a gene. The CDR3, as DNA: TGTGCCTGGAGTGTAATGACGGGGGGGTACAATGAGCAGTTCTTC. Amino acids: CAWSVMTGGYNEQFF.

This clone was observed a handful of times. The V call is TRBV4-3, the J call TRBJ1-1; D gene unclear. CDR1 and CDR2 from the germline V gene are LGHNA and YSLEER. Trimming left V 1 base short and J 2 bases short, with 8 bases between. The CDR3 spans 14 residues. The DNA for the CDR3 is TGCGCCAGCAGCCAAGTCATCGTAAACACTGAAGCTTTCTTT. Protein sequence: CASSQVIVNTEAFF.

The rearrangement joins TRBV19 to TRBJ2-1; D gene ambiguous. The CDR3 covers 15 residues. The germline V gene has CDR1 LNHDA and CDR2 SQIVND (reference sequence). Trimming pared 3 bases from V and 0 bases from J, leaving 9 bases between. CDR3 region: CASSISGISYNEQFF. CDR3 DNA: TGTGCCAGTAGTATCTCGGGTATCTCCTACAATGAGCAGTTCTTC.

The CDR3 loop is CASGGQRLSGANVLTF. The CDR3 nucleotides read TGTGCCAGCGGAGGACAGAGGCTCTCTGGGGCCAACGTCCTGACTTTC. The V gene is TRBV9, the J gene TRBJ2-6; the D gene is possibly TRBD1 (6 bases). The CDR3 has 16 residues. Germline CDR1 reads SGDLS; CDR2 reads YYNGEE. Trimming shortened V by 7 bases and J by 0 bases, and 14 bases separated the two germline ends.

The chain couples TRBV10-3 to TRBJ1-5, with 10 bases identical to TRBD1. The ends lost 9 bases at V and 0 bases at J; junction bases unmatched: 2. Looked up from germline, CDR1 is ENHRY and CDR2 is SYGVKD. This CDR3 is built from 14 residues. The CDR3 loop reads CAMGTGVSNQPQHF. The CDR3, as DNA: TGTGCCATGGGGACAGGGGTTAGCAATCAGCCCCAGCATTTT.

The V and J genes are TRBV5-1 and TRBJ2-7, with TRBD2 matching over 7 bases. The length of the CDR3 is 15 residues. V dropped 0 bases and J dropped 3; count of bases not matched to a gene: 6. Germline V lookup: CDR1 SGHRS, CDR2 YFSETQ. The CDR3 loop is CASSLAGAGDYEQYF. CDR3 DNA: TGCGCCAGCAGCTTGGCCGGGGCGGGAGACTACGAGCAGTACTTC.

V gene TRBV7-2 combines with J gene TRBJ2-4; no clear D. Per the germline V gene, CDR1 is SGHTA and CDR2 is FQGNSA. Trimming pared 5 bases from V and 0 bases from J, leaving 5 bases between. The CDR3 has 13 amino acids. The CDR3 bases are TGTGCCAGCAGCGTTATAGCCAAAAACATTCAGTACTTC. This sequence encodes CASSVIAKNIQYF.

V gene TRBV7-2 combines with J gene TRBJ1-2; a possible D gene is TRBD1 (5 bases). Deletions cut 1 base from V and 4 bases from J, with 10 bases between. The length of the CDR3 is 14 residues. The germline V gene has CDR1 SGHTA and CDR2 FQGNSA. The CDR3 is CASSLGRASYGYTF. CDR3 sequence (DNA): TGTGCCAGCAGCTTAGGCAGGGCCTCCTATGGCTACACCTTC.

The V and J genes are TRBV6-5 and TRBJ2-7; D call uncertain. Per the germline V gene, CDR1 is MNHEY and CDR2 is SVGAGI. The CDR3 loop spans 15 amino acids. V gave up 7 bases and J gave up 2 bases, with 18 bases separating them. The CDR3 coding sequence is TGTGCCAGCACCAGGCGCCTCGCCCCTACCTACGAGCAGTACTTC. It yields the protein CASTRRLAPTYEQYF.

The chain recombines TRBV21-1 with TRBJ2-7; the table assigns TRBD1, which was not confirmed against the DNA. TRBV21-1 is described as a pseudogene. The CDR3 totals 16 residues. The chain's CDR3 is CASSTRKGDSTYEQYF. The CDR3 region has the DNA TGTGCCAGCAGCACTCGGAAAGGGGACAGTACCTACGAGCAGTACTTC.

This rearrangement joins TRBV30 to TRBJ2-2; 10 bases map to TRBD1. From germline, CDR1 is GTSNPN and CDR2 SVGIG (reference sequence). CDR3 length: 12 amino acids. The CDR3 protein is CTGTGVAGELFF. DNA of the CDR3: TGTACCGGGACAGGGGTGGCCGGGGAGCTGTTTTTT.

A word on this clone: This sample includes further DNA sequences coding for the same CDR3. The genes are TRBV7-9 and TRBJ1-1; no reliable D call. V lost 3 bases, J lost 5 bases, and 10 bases lay in between. CDR3 length: 13 amino acids. The germline V gene has CDR1 SEHNR and CDR2 FQNEAQ (reference sequence). CDR3: CASSFGEGTEAFF. Here the CDR3 DNA reads TGTGCCAGCAGCTTCGGGGAAGGGACTGAAGCTTTCTTT.

The V gene is TRBV7-9, the J gene TRBJ1-6; 9 bases are shared with TRBD1. The CDR3 consists of 14 residues. CDR1 is SEHNR, CDR2 FQNEAQ, per germline (reference sequence). The V segment lost 3 bases and the J segment 10 bases; nucleotides outside the gene matches: 4. The CDR3 loop is CASSFGTGTSPLHF. In DNA, the CDR3 is TGTGCCAGCAGCTTCGGGACAGGGACATCACCCCTCCACTTT.

Comments on this clone: Other DNA sequences within the sample encode an identical CDR3. The chain couples TRBV5-1 to TRBJ2-3; D call uncertain. The germline V gene encodes CDR1 SGHRS and CDR2 YFSETQ. V lost 0 bases to trimming and J lost 4 bases, with 9 bases between them. This CDR3 is built from 14 residues. The CDR3 reads CASSLVAGSDTQYF. The CDR3, as DNA: TGCGCCAGCAGCTTGGTTGCTGGTTCAGATACGCAGTATTTT.

V is TRBV7-2 and J is TRBJ1-5; possibly TRBD1 for D (5 bases). Germline assignment: CDR1 SGHTA and CDR2 FQGNSA. V was clipped by 1 base and J by 2 bases, with 12 bases between them. The CDR3 has 16 residues. The CDR3 spells CASSLVAGDGNQPQHF. The CDR3 DNA reads as TGTGCCAGCAGCTTAGTGGCGGGGGATGGCAATCAGCCCCAGCATTTT.

V gene TRBV7-2 combines with J gene TRBJ1-4; possible D gene TRBD1, 5 bases. V lost 1 base to trimming and J lost 5 bases, with 11 bases between them. CDR1 SGHTA and CDR2 FQGNSA come from the germline V gene. The CDR3 totals 15 residues. The CDR3 loop is CASSLGSGKNEKLFF. The DNA for the CDR3 is TGTGCCAGCAGCTTAGGGTCAGGGAAAAATGAAAAACTGTTTTTT.

The rearrangement joins TRBV7-2 to TRBJ2-1; D remains unclear. The CDR3 has 14 residues. Germline V gene sequence: CDR1 SGHTA, CDR2 FQGNSA. V was cut by 1 base and J by 2 bases, with 6 bases left in between. CDR3 region: CASSLGITYNEQFF. DNA for the CDR3: TGTGCCAGCAGCTTAGGAATCACCTACAATGAGCAGTTCTTC.

V usage is TRBV5-1 and J usage is TRBJ1-2; perhaps TRBD1 as D (5 bases). V was cut by 7 bases and J by 7 bases, with 23 bases left in between. The CDR3 totals 15 residues. The V gene's germline CDR1 is SGHRS and CDR2 YFSETQ. The DNA for the CDR3 is TGCGCCAGCCCCTTTTGGGGGGACGTAAGGGCTGGCTACACCTTC. Its protein product is CASPFWGDVRAGYTF.

The V call is TRBV12-2, the J call TRBJ2-5. TRBV12-2 constitutes a pseudogene. The CDR3 contains 17 residues. Here the CDR3 reads CASRLGSWAGRRETQYF. The CDR3 region has the DNA TGTGCAAGTCGCTTAGGGAGTTGGGCAGGACGTAGGGAGACCCAGTACTTC.

The chain uses TRBV4-3 and TRBJ1-4; unclear D gene. CDR1 is LGHNA and CDR2 is YSLEER in the germline V gene. This CDR3 comprises 11 residues. V lost 8 bases and J lost 1, with 2 bases in between. The CDR3 nucleotides read TGCGCCAGCGGAACTAATGAAAAACTGTTTTTT. The encoded protein is CASGTNEKLFF.

The chain uses TRBV5-1 and TRBJ2-1, with D hard to call. Germline V gives CDR1 SGHRS, CDR2 YFSETQ. CDR3 length: 13 residues. V was trimmed by 4 bases and J by 6 bases, leaving 11 bases between them. The CDR3 bases are TGCGCCAGCAGCCACCCCAGCCTCAATGAGCAGTTCTTC. Protein: CASSHPSLNEQFF.

The rearrangement uses TRBV7-9 and TRBJ2-5, with 10 bases that match TRBD1. The CDR3 consists of 16 residues. The V gene's germline CDR1 is SEHNR and CDR2 FQNEAQ (reference sequence). J gave up 2 bases and V 5 bases, and 8 bases lay outside the gene matches. The CDR3: CASSLWLDRGQETQYF. The CDR3 nucleotides are TGTGCCAGCAGCCTTTGGTTGGACAGGGGGCAAGAGACCCAGTACTTC.

The chain joins TRBV6-5 to TRBJ2-2, with D perhaps TRBD1 or TRBD2 (5 bases each). V lost 3 bases, J lost 6 bases, and 8 bases lay in between. Germline-derived CDR1 and CDR2 are MNHEY and SVGAGI. This CDR3 contains 13 residues. CDR3 DNA sequence: TGTGCCAGCAGTTATAGGGGACCCGGGGAGCTGTTTTTT. This encodes CASSYRGPGELFF.

V gene TRBV19 combines with J gene TRBJ1-1, with TRBD1 matching 10 bases. The CDR3 loop spans 14 amino acids. V was clipped by 6 bases and J by 8 bases; unmatched bases: 9. The V gene's germline CDR1 is LNHDA and CDR2 SQIVND (reference sequence). CDR3 coding DNA: TGTGCCAGTAGCCTCGGACAGGGGGTAGCAGAAGCTTTCTTT. Amino acid sequence: CASSLGQGVAEAFF. Based on the CDR3 plus reference TRBV19 and TRBJ1-1, the full variable domain is DGGITQSPKYLFRKEGQNVTLSCEQNLNHDAMYWYRQDPGQGLRLIYYSQIVNDFQKGDIAEGYSVSREKKESFPLTVTSAQKNPTAFYLCASSLGQGVAEAFFGQGTRLTVV.

This chain joins TRBV18 and TRBJ2-1; D gene ambiguous. This CDR3 is 13 amino acids long. Germline CDR1 reads KGHSH; CDR2 reads LQKENI. Trimming pared 2 bases from V and 5 bases from J, leaving 7 bases between. CDR3 amino acids: CASSPSRHNEQFF. Written as DNA, the CDR3 is TGTGCCAGCTCACCAAGCCGACACAATGAGCAGTTCTTC.

This chain links TRBV6-1 with TRBJ1-2; D not resolved. The CDR3 is made up of 13 amino acids. Trimming took 2 bases from V and 4 from J, leaving 8 bases between them. In germline, CDR1 is MNHNS, CDR2 SASEGT. CDR3 in DNA: TGTGCCAGCAGTGAAAGGATTCTCTATGGCTACACCTTC. As protein: CASSERILYGYTF.

The rearrangement links TRBV5-1 to TRBJ2-5; the D gene could be TRBD1 or TRBD2 (5 bases each). Trimming left V 2 bases short and J 2 bases short, with 22 bases between. There are 18 residues in the CDR3. Germline loops: CDR1 SGHRS, CDR2 YFSETQ. CDR3 region: CASSFRGLAVLRQETQYF. CDR3 coding DNA: TGCGCCAGCAGCTTTAGGGGCCTAGCTGTACTCCGGCAAGAGACCCAGTACTTC.

The gene calls are TRBV5-1 and TRBJ1-1, with a weak D call TRBD1 (5 bases). Per germline, CDR1 SGHRS and CDR2 YFSETQ. The V and J ends lost 2 bases and 4 bases respectively, with 12 bases between them. The length of the CDR3 is 14 residues. In DNA form, the CDR3 reads TGCGCCAGCAGCTTACCCTTTGGGGGCACTGAAGCTTTCTTT. It is translated as CASSLPFGGTEAFF. The whole variable domain, remainder taken from reference TRBV5-1 and TRBJ1-1, is KAGVTQTPRYLIKTRGQQVTLSCSPISGHRSVSWYQQTPGQGLQFLFEYFSETQRNKGNFPGRFSGRQFSNSRSEMNVSTLELGDSALYLCASSLPFGGTEAFFGQGTRLTVV.